The clone carrying this T cell receptor beta chain turned up a few times. The antigen is unknown. The sample is drawn from a study of somatic mutations in cytotoxic T cells in rheumatoid arthritis. Germline V lookup: CDR1 MDHEN, CDR2 SYDVKM. The ends were cut back, 7 bases at V and 0 bases at J, with 18 bases in the middle. CDR3 size: 16 residues. Study observations and caveats: Multiple comparisons were not accounted for in the slight TRBV07 underrepresentation seen in rheumatoid arthritis patients. An age-related increase in CD8+ clonality was seen in rheumatoid arthritis patients but not in healthy controls.

Clones were sequenced by immunoSEQ multiplex PCR, and TCRdb holds only the in-frame ones, with some missing. This repertoire shows roughly 35,000 clones, approximately 80% found once; its top ten account for roughly 3.2%. The specimen sequenced was CD8+ T cells sorted from blood. The source of this sequence is a man aged 35 to 55 in good health. The chain couples TRBV28 to TRBJ1-1; D perhaps matches TRBD1 (6 bases). The CDR3 loop reads CASNPWGASMNTEAFF. DNA of the CDR3: TGTGCCAGCAACCCGTGGGGGGCGTCAATGAACACTGAAGCTTTCTTT.